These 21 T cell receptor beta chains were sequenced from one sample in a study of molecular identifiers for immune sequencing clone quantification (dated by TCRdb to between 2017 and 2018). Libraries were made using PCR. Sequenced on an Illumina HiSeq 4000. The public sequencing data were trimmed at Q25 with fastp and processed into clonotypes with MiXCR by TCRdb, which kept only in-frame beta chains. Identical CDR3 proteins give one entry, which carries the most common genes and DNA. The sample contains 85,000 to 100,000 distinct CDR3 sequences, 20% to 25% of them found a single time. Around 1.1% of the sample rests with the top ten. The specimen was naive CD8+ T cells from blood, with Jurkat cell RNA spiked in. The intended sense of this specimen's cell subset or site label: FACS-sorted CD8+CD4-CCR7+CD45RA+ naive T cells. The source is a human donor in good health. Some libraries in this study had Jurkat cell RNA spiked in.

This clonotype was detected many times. CDR3 in DNA: TGTGCCAGCAGCCTTTCGGCACCTGAAGCTTTCTTT. It specifies CASSLSAPEAFF. J is TRBJ1-1 and V is TRBV7-9; no definite D call. Germline values: CDR1 SEHNR, CDR2 FQNEAQ (reference sequence). Trimming cost V 5 bases and J 6 bases, with 10 bases left between them. The CDR3 loop spans 12 amino acids. The variable domain in full, completed from reference TRBV7-9 and TRBJ1-1, reads DTGVSQNPRHKITKRGQNVTFRCDPISEHNRLYWYRQTLGQGPEFLTYFQNEAQLEKSRLLSDRFSAERPKGSFSTLEIQRTEQGDSAMYLCASSLSAPEAFFGQGTRLTVV.

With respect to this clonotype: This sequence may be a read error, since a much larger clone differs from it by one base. This chain's CDR3 is CASSLRPANTGELFF. The CDR3 DNA sequence: TGTGCCAGCAGTCTTCGCCCAGCGAACACCGGGGAGCTGTTTTTT. The chain links TRBV12-3 or TRBV12-4 to TRBJ2-2, with D hard to call. Trimming left V 5 bases short and J 0 bases short, with 10 bases between. The CDR3 consists of 15 residues.

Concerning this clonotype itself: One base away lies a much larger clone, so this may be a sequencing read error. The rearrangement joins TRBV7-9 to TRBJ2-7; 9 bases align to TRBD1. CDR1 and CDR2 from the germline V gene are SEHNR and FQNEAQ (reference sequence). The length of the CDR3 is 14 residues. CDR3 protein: CASSSDRGTYEQHF. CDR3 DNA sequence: TGTGCCAGCAGCTCGGACAGGGGAACCTACGAGCAGCACTTC.

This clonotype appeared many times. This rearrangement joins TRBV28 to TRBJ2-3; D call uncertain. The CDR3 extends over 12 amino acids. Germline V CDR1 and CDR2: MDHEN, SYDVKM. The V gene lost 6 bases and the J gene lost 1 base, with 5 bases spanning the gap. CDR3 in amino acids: CASRWGTDTQYF. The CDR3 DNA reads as TGTGCCAGCAGGTGGGGCACAGATACGCAGTATTTT. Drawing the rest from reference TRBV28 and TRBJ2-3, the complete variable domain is DVKVTQSSRYLVKRTGEKVFLECVQDMDHENMFWYRQDPGLGLRLIYFSYDVKMKEKGDIPEGYSVSREKKERFSLILESASTNQTSMYLCASRWGTDTQYFGPGTRLTVL.

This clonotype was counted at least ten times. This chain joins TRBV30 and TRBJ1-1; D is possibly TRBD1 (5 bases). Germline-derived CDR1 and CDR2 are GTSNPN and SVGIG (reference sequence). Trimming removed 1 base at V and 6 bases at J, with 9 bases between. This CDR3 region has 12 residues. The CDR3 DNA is TGTGCCTGGAGTGGAGGGGAGGCTGAAGCTTTCTTT. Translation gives CAWSGGEAEAFF.

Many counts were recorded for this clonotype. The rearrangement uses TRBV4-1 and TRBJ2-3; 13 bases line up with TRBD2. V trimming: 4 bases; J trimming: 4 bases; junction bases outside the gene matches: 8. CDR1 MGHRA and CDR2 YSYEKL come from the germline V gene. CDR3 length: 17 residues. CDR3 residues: CASSPTSGGPDSDTQYF. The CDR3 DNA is TGCGCCAGCAGCCCGACTAGCGGGGGGCCCGACTCAGATACGCAGTATTTT.

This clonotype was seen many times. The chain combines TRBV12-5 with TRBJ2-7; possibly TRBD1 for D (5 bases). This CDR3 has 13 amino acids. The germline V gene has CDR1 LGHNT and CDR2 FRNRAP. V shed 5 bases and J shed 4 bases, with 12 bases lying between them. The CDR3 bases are TGTGCTAGTGGTCCAGGGCCCGAGTACGAGCAGTACTTC. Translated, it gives CASGPGPEYEQYF. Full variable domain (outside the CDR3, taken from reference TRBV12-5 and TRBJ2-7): DARVTQTPRHKVTEMGQEVTMRCQPILGHNTVFWYRQTMMQGLELLAYFRNRAPLDDSGMPKDRFSAEMPDATLATLKIQPSEPRDSAVYFCASGPGPEYEQYFGPGTRLTVT.

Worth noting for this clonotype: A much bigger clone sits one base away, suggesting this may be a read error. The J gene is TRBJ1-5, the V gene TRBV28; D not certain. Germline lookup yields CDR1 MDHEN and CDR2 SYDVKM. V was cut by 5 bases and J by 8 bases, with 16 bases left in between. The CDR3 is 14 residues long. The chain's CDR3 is CASSPLGRLEPQHF. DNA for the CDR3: TGTGCCAGCAGTCCCCTCGGCAGGCTGGAGCCCCAGCATTTT. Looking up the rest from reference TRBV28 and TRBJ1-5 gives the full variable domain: DVKVTQSSRYLVKRTGEKVFLECVQDMDHENMFWYRQDPGLGLRLIYFSYDVKMKEKGDIPEGYSVSREKKERFSLILESASTNQTSMYLCASSPLGRLEPQHFGDGTRLSIL.

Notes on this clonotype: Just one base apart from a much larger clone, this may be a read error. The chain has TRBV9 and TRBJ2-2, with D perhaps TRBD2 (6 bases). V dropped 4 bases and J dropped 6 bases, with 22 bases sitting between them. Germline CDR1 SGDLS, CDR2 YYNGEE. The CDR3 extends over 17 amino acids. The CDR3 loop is CASSPLRDGRTPGELFF. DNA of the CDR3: TGTGCCAGCAGCCCTCTGCGGGACGGTAGAACACCCGGGGAGCTGTTTTTT.

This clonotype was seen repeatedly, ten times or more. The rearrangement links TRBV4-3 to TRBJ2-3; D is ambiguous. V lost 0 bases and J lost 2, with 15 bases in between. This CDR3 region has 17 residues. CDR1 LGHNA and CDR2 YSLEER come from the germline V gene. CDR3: CASSQDLAGIPTDTQYF. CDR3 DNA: TGCGCCAGCAGCCAAGATTTGGCAGGAATACCCACAGATACGCAGTATTTT.

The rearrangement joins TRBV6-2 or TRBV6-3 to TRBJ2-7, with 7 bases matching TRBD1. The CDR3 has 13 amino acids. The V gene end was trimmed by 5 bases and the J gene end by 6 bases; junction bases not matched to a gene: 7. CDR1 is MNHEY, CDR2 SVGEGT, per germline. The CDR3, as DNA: TGTGCCAGCAGTGAGGGACAGACCTGCGAGCAGTACTTC. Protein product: CASSEGQTCEQYF.

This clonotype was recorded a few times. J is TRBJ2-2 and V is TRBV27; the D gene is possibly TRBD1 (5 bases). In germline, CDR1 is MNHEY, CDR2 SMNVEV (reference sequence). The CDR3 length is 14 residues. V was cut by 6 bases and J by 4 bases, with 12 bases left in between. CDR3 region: CASRGIGATGELFF. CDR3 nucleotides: TGTGCCAGCAGAGGGATAGGGGCCACCGGGGAGCTGTTTTTT.

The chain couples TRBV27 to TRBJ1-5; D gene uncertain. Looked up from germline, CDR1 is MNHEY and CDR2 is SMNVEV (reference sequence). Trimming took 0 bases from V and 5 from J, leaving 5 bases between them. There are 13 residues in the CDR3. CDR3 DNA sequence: TGTGCCAGCAGTTTATCAATTTATCAGCCCCAGCATTTT. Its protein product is CASSLSIYQPQHF.

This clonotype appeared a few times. CDR3 DNA: TGCGCCAGCAGTGAGTGGGAGACCTATGGCTACACCTTC. It yields the protein CASSEWETYGYTF. The chain joins TRBV10-2 to TRBJ1-2, with D hard to call. V was trimmed by 1 base and J by 4 bases, leaving 7 bases between them. Germline V lookup: CDR1 WSHSY, CDR2 SAAADI. This CDR3 is built from 13 residues.

In DNA, the CDR3 is TGCGCCAGCAGCCCCAAGCCCGGGACAGGGGGTGTTAGTAGCTCCTACGAGCAGTACTTC. Protein: CASSPKPGTGGVSSSYEQYF. The rearrangement joins TRBV4-1 to TRBJ2-7, with TRBD1 matching over 11 bases. CDR3 length: 20 residues. CDR1 MGHRA and CDR2 YSYEKL come from the germline V gene. The junction had 17 bases not matched to a gene; V was cut back by 4 bases and J by 0 bases.

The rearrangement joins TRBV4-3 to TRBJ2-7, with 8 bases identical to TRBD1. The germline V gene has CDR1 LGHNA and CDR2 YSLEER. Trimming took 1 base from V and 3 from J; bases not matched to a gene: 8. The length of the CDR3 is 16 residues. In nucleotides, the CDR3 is TGCGCCAGCAGCCAAGTGGGGCGGACAGGGATCTACGAGCAGTACTTC. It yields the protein CASSQVGRTGIYEQYF.

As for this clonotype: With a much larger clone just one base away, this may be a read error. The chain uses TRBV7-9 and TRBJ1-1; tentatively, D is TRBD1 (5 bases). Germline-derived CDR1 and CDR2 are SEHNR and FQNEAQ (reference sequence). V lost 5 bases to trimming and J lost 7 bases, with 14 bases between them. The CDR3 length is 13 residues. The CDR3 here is CASSGGGWIEAFF. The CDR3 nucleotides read TGTGCCAGCAGCGGCGGGGGGTGGATTGAAGCTTTCTTT.

In nucleotides, the CDR3 is TGCAGTGCTAGAGATGGCTCCTCACCACCCTGGACGGGGGCCCAGTACTTC. This gives the protein CSARDGSSPPWTGAQYF. The chain has TRBV20-1 and TRBJ2-5, with D possibly matching TRBD2 (6 bases). CDR1 DFQATT and CDR2 SNEGSKA come from the germline V gene (reference sequence). This CDR3 comprises 17 residues. Trimming took 0 bases from V and 9 from J, leaving 26 bases between them.

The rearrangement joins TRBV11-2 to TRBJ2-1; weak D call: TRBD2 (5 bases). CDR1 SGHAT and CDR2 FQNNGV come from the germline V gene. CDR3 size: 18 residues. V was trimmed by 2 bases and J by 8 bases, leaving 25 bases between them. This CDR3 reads CASSLSYPGSSIRDEQFF. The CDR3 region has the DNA TGTGCCAGCAGCTTAAGTTATCCGGGGTCCTCAATTCGAGATGAGCAGTTCTTC. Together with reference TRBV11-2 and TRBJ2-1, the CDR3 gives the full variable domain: EAGVAQSPRYKIIEKRQSVAFWCNPISGHATLYWYQQILGQGPKLLIQFQNNGVVDDSQLPKDRFSAERLKGVDSTLKIQPAKLEDSAVYLCASSLSYPGSSIRDEQFFGPGTRLTVL.

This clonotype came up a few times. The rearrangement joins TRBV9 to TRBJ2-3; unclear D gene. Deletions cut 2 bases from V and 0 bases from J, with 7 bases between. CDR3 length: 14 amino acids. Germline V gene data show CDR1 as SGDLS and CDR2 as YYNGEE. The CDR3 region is CASSVDTSTDTQYF. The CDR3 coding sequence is TGTGCCAGCAGCGTGGATACTAGCACAGATACGCAGTATTTT.

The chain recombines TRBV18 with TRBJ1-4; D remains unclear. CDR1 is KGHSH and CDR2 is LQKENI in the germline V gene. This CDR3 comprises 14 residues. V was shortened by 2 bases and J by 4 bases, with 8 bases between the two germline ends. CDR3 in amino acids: CASSPIVNNEKLFF. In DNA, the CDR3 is TGTGCCAGCTCACCAATTGTCAATAATGAAAAACTGTTTTTT.